This entry concerns a single T cell receptor (beta chain). The data were taken from a study of blood T cell repertoires in COVID-19. Study overall: There were acute and convalescent COVID-19 samples, and they came from the United States, Italy and Spain.

Trimming cost V 5 bases and J 6 bases, with 17 bases left between them. The CDR3 length is 15 residues. Germline V gene sequence: CDR1 SGHRS, CDR2 YFSETQ. Here immunoSEQ multiplex PCR was the method, and the copy in TCRdb shows in-frame clones only, minus some. The repertoire holds about 170,000 clones, with around four fifths as singletons. The sample was peripheral blood. This receptor was taken from a woman of 80 years or more with COVID-19, enrolled during active disease. J is TRBJ1-4 and V is TRBV5-1; D possibly corresponds to TRBD1 (5 bases). The CDR3 spells CASSSSRVSYEKLFF. CDR3 nucleotides: TGCGCCAGCAGTTCCTCCAGGGTTTCTTATGAAAAACTGTTTTTT.